A single sample is the source of the 15 T cell receptor beta chains below, sequenced in a study of blood T cell repertoires in COVID-19. TCRdb's copy holds only in-frame clones and misses some; the assay was immunoSEQ multiplex PCR. The table includes 150,000 to 200,000 clones, 80% to 90% detected once. Sequencing used peripheral blood. The receptors stem from a human donor in a cohort sampled during active COVID-19.

The V and J genes are TRBV6-1 and TRBJ1-3, with D uncertain. CDR1 is MNHNS and CDR2 is SASEGT in the germline V gene. Trimming shortened V by 5 bases and J by 8 bases, and 4 bases separated the two germline ends. The CDR3 is 10 residues long. The CDR3: CASSRDTIYF. The CDR3 DNA reads as TGTGCCAGCAGTCGTGACACCATATATTTT.

This chain joins TRBV7-9 and TRBJ2-7, with D perhaps matching TRBD2 (6 bases). With 5 bases removed from V and 0 bases from J, the gap between germline ends came to 11 bases. Germline assignment: CDR1 SEHNR and CDR2 FQNEAQ (reference sequence). The CDR3 consists of 14 residues. CDR3 protein: CASSARDVSYEQYF. CDR3 DNA sequence: TGTGCCAGCAGCGCGCGGGACGTCTCCTACGAGCAGTACTTC. The variable domain in full, completed from reference TRBV7-9 and TRBJ2-7, reads DTGVSQNPRHKITKRGQNVTFRCDPISEHNRLYWYRQTLGQGPEFLTYFQNEAQLEKSRLLSDRFSAERPKGSFSTLEIQRTEQGDSAMYLCASSARDVSYEQYFGPGTRLTVT.

This clone was found once. The V and J genes are TRBV4-3 and TRBJ2-3; 8 nucleotides align to TRBD1. CDR1 is LGHNA, CDR2 YSLEER, per germline. V shed 0 bases, J shed 3 bases, and the junction held 5 bases outside the gene matches. The CDR3 sequence is 16 residues long. CDR3 bases: TGCGCCAGCAGCCAAGATTGGGGGACAGGAACAGATACGCAGTATTTT. Residues: CASSQDWGTGTDTQYF.

The chain combines TRBV14 with TRBJ2-3, with D maybe TRBD2 (6 bases). Germline V gene lookup returns CDR1 SGHDN and CDR2 FVKESK. V was pared by 1 base and J by 1 base, with 6 bases between. The CDR3 totals 14 residues. The CDR3 here is CASSQAGGTDTQYF. CDR3 coding DNA: TGTGCCAGCAGCCAAGCGGGGGGCACAGATACGCAGTATTTT.

The V gene is TRBV5-1, the J gene TRBJ2-7; TRBD1 matches 7 bases. Per germline, CDR1 SGHRS and CDR2 YFSETQ. The CDR3 sequence is 15 residues long. V gave up 1 base and J gave up 7 bases; unmatched junction bases: 11. CDR3: CASSLRQGAPREQYF. As DNA, the CDR3 is TGCGCCAGCAGCTTGCGACAGGGAGCCCCCCGAGAGCAGTACTTC.

The table lists this clone with a count of one. The gene calls are TRBV13 and TRBJ1-6, with D possibly matching TRBD1 (6 bases). CDR1 PRHDT and CDR2 FYEKMQ come from the germline V gene (reference sequence). The germline V and J ends were trimmed by 1 base and 9 bases, with 16 bases remaining between them. The CDR3 spans 16 residues. CDR3 protein: CASSLEGSGGSSPLHF. CDR3 sequence (DNA): TGTGCCAGCAGCTTAGAAGGAAGTGGGGGCAGTTCACCCCTCCACTTT.

This chain uses TRBV3-1 (or the pseudogene TRBV3-2) with TRBJ1-2; tentatively, D is TRBD1 (6 bases). From germline, CDR1 is LGHDT and CDR2 YNNKEL (reference sequence). CDR3 length: 14 residues. V was cut by 2 bases and J by 7 bases, with 14 bases left in between. DNA for the CDR3: TGTGCCAGCAGCCAACCCGGACACAGGGCTGGCTACACCTTC. It is translated as CASSQPGHRAGYTF.

The CDR3 DNA is TGTGCCAGTAACCTGGGCCGAGCCGACACCATATATTTT. It specifies CASNLGRADTIYF. V usage is TRBV19 and J usage is TRBJ1-3, with D unclear. This CDR3 comprises 13 residues. The V and J ends lost 7 bases and 8 bases respectively, with 15 bases between them. Germline assignment: CDR1 LNHDA and CDR2 SQIVND (reference sequence).

This CDR3 reads CAWSMGGGGDIQYF. DNA for the CDR3: TGTGCCTGGTCCATGGGGGGAGGGGGGGACATTCAGTACTTC. The chain recombines TRBV30 with TRBJ2-4; a possible D gene is TRBD2 (7 bases). The CDR3 sequence is 14 residues long. V lost 5 bases and J 8 bases, leaving 19 bases between the germline ends. The germline gives CDR1 GTSNPN, CDR2 SVGIG (reference sequence).

V gene TRBV7-9 combines with J gene TRBJ2-7, with 8 bases fitting TRBD2. The ends lost 1 base at V and 7 bases at J; junction bases unmatched: 6. Per the germline V gene, CDR1 is SEHNR and CDR2 is FQNEAQ (reference sequence). The CDR3 covers 14 residues. CDR3 residues: CASSLDGLAGEQYF. The CDR3 DNA reads TGTGCCAGCAGCTTAGACGGATTAGCGGGGGAGCAGTACTTC. The variable domain in full, completed from reference TRBV7-9 and TRBJ2-7, reads DTGVSQNPRHKITKRGQNVTFRCDPISEHNRLYWYRQTLGQGPEFLTYFQNEAQLEKSRLLSDRFSAERPKGSFSTLEIQRTEQGDSAMYLCASSLDGLAGEQYFGPGTRLTVT.

This rearrangement joins TRBV5-1 to TRBJ1-4; 8 bases align to TRBD1. The germline V gene has CDR1 SGHRS and CDR2 YFSETQ. The length of the CDR3 is 14 residues. V was clipped by 4 bases and J by 5 bases; unmatched bases: 4. In DNA form, the CDR3 reads TGCGCCAGCAGCGGGACAGGCCCGAATGAAAAACTGTTTTTT. This encodes CASSGTGPNEKLFF. Based on the CDR3 plus reference TRBV5-1 and TRBJ1-4, the full variable domain is KAGVTQTPRYLIKTRGQQVTLSCSPISGHRSVSWYQQTPGQGLQFLFEYFSETQRNKGNFPGRFSGRQFSNSRSEMNVSTLELGDSALYLCASSGTGPNEKLFFGSGTQLSVL.

The rearrangement joins TRBV14 to TRBJ2-5; D perhaps matches TRBD2 (6 bases). The CDR3 is made up of 15 amino acids. Germline V gene lookup returns CDR1 SGHDN and CDR2 FVKESK. Between the trimmed V and J ends, which lost 4 bases and 0 bases, there was a span of 12 bases. In DNA form, the CDR3 reads TGTGCCAGCAGCCCCAGAAGCGGGTACCAAGAGACCCAGTACTTC. Translated: CASSPRSGYQETQYF.

The chain has TRBV19 and TRBJ1-1; no definite D call. Germline CDR1 reads LNHDA; CDR2 reads SQIVND (reference sequence). The CDR3 is 12 residues long. V was shortened by 8 bases and J by 3 bases, with 10 bases between the two germline ends. This CDR3 reads CASCRSDTEAFF. CDR3 coding DNA: TGTGCCAGTTGCCGGTCGGACACTGAAGCTTTCTTT.

V is TRBV18 and J is TRBJ1-1, with no clear D. Germline V gene data show CDR1 as KGHSH and CDR2 as LQKENI. This CDR3 has 12 residues. Trimming stripped 5 bases from V and 5 bases from J, with 9 bases between. This CDR3 is CASSAGRTEAFF. The CDR3 bases are TGTGCCAGCTCAGCTGGGCGTACTGAAGCTTTCTTT. Full variable domain (rest looked up from reference TRBV18 and TRBJ1-1): NAGVMQNPRHLVRRRGQEARLRCSPMKGHSHVYWYRQLPEEGLKFMVYLQKENIIDESGMPKERFSAEFPKEGPSILRIQQVVRGDSAAYFCASSAGRTEAFFGQGTRLTVV.

This chain connects TRBV10-2 to TRBJ1-6; D remains unclear. The V and J ends lost 2 bases and 2 bases respectively, with 16 bases between them. The CDR3 totals 18 residues. Germline V lookup: CDR1 WSHSY, CDR2 SAAADI. Written as DNA, the CDR3 is TGCGCCAGCAGTGAGAGCGCGCTCCAAAGGCCCTATAATTCACCCCTCCACTTT. It yields the protein CASSESALQRPYNSPLHF.